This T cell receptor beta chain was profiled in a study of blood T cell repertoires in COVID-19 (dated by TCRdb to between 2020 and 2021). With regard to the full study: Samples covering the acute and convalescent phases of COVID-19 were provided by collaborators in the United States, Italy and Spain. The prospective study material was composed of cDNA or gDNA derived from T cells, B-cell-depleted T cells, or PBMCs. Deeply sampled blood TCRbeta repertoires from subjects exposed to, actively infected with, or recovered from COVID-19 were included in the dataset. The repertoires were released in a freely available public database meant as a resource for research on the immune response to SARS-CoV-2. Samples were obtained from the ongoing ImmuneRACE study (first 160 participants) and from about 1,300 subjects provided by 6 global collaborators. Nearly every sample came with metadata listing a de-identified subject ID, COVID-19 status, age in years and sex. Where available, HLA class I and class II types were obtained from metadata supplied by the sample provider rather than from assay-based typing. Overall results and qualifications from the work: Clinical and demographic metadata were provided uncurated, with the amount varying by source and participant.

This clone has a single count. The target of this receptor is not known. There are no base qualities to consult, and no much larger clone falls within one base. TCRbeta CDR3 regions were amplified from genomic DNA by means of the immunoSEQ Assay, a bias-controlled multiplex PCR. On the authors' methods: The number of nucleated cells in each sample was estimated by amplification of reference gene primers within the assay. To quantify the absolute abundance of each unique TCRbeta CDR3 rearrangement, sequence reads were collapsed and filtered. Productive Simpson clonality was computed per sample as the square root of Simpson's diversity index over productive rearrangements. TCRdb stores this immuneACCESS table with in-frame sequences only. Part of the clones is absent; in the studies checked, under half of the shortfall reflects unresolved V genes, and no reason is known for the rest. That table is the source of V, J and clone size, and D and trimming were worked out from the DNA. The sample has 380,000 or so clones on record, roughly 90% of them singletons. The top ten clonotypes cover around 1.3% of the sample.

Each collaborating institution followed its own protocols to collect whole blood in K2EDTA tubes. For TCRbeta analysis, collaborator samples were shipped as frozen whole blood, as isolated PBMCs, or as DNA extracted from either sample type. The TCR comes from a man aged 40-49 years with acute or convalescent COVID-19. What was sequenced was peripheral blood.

The CDR3 region has the sequence CASSVYNKPGPGSPLHF. The sequenced DNA is TGTGCCAGCAGCGTCTATAATAAACCGGGTCCGGGGTCACCCCTCCACTTT. The V and J segments used are TRBV9 and TRBJ1-6; the D gene cannot be named for sure. The CDR3 spans 17 residues, from the cysteine through the phenylalanine. CDR3 DNA only is kept here, 51 bases in frame from base 1. Reading the germline V gene gives CDR1 SGDLS and CDR2 YYNGEE. The germline ends are 22 bases apart after V is trimmed by 2 bases and J by 10 bases. The reference TRBV9 and TRBJ1-6 proteins fill in what lies around the CDR3, so the full variable domain reads DSGVTQTPKHLITATGQRVTLRCSPRSGDLSVYWYQQSLDQGLQFLIQYYNGEERAKGNILERFSAQQFPDLHSELNLSSLELGDSALYFCASSVYNKPGPGSPLHFGNGTRLTVT.